These 17 T cell receptor beta chains share one sample of origin, sequenced in a study of shared clonotypes between healthy human individuals. Produced via immunoSEQ multiplex PCR; TCRdb's table is partial and in-frame only. The sample yields hundreds of thousands of clones, around two thirds seen once. Specimen: memory CD4+ T cells sorted from blood. Subset denoted: CD45RA-negative fraction. The receptors were gathered from a woman in her twenties or thirties in good health.

This clone was detected a few times. The chain recombines TRBV28 with TRBJ2-1, with D unclear. V was cut by 10 bases and J by 6 bases, with 25 bases left in between. From germline, CDR1 is MDHEN and CDR2 SYDVKM. The length of the CDR3 is 16 residues. CDR3 sequence: CATDRPWARGSNEQFF. In nucleotides, the CDR3 is TGTGCCACCGACCGGCCCTGGGCACGAGGCAGCAATGAGCAGTTCTTC.

Only one count was recorded for this clone. V usage is TRBV13 and J usage is TRBJ2-4; D may be TRBD1 (5 bases). Germline loops: CDR1 PRHDT, CDR2 FYEKMQ (reference sequence). The CDR3 spans 14 residues. The germline V and J ends were trimmed by 0 bases and 5 bases, with 8 bases remaining between them. CDR3 residues: CASSLGQDQNIQYF. CDR3 DNA: TGTGCCAGCAGCTTAGGACAGGACCAAAACATTCAGTACTTC.

The chain is built from TRBV27 and TRBJ1-5; 9 bases agree with TRBD1. The CDR3 totals 15 residues. J gave up 3 bases and V 6 bases, and 6 bases lay outside the gene matches. Germline CDR1 and CDR2: MNHEY and SMNVEV (reference sequence). CDR3 region: CASRLQGANNQPQHF. In nucleotides, the CDR3 is TGTGCCAGCAGACTACAGGGGGCCAACAATCAGCCCCAGCATTTT.

J is TRBJ2-7 and V is TRBV30; no reliable D call. V dropped 3 bases and J dropped 7 bases, with 10 bases sitting between them. This CDR3 is built from 11 residues. Germline CDR1 reads GTSNPN; CDR2 reads SVGIG (reference sequence). CDR3 in amino acids: CAWSPLKEQYF. For the CDR3, the DNA is TGTGCCTGGAGCCCCTTAAAGGAGCAGTACTTC.

The chain has TRBV7-7 and TRBJ2-5, with D perhaps matching TRBD1 (5 bases). Germline V gives CDR1 SSHAT, CDR2 FNYEAQ (reference sequence). The CDR3 consists of 13 residues. The V gene lost 5 bases and the J gene lost 2 bases, with 9 bases spanning the gap. The DNA for the CDR3 is TGTGCCAGCAGCCCATCAGGGCAAGAGACCCAGTACTTC. Translated, it gives CASSPSGQETQYF.

The chain combines TRBV14 with TRBJ1-2; D possibly corresponds to TRBD1 (6 bases). Germline V gene lookup returns CDR1 SGHDN and CDR2 FVKESK. The CDR3 totals 13 residues. Trimming took 4 bases from V and 7 from J, leaving 13 bases between them. The CDR3 loop is CASSPQGLPGYTF. The CDR3 DNA reads TGTGCCAGCAGCCCCCAGGGGCTCCCTGGCTACACCTTC.

The chain couples TRBV27 to TRBJ2-5, with D perhaps assigned TRBD1 or TRBD2 (5 bases each). This CDR3 has 14 residues. The germline V gene has CDR1 MNHEY and CDR2 SMNVEV (reference sequence). V lost 0 bases, J lost 9 bases, and 14 bases lay in between. The CDR3 loop is CASSLSGPIGAQYF. CDR3 nucleotide sequence: TGTGCCAGCAGTTTATCGGGACCTATCGGGGCCCAGTACTTC.

The chain couples TRBV29-1 to TRBJ2-2, with a weak D call TRBD1 (6 bases). Per the germline V gene, CDR1 is SQVTM and CDR2 is ANQGSEA. The CDR3 runs 12 residues. V dropped 7 bases and J dropped 1 base, with 7 bases sitting between them. CDR3 DNA sequence: TGCAGCGCAGGGGAGAACACCGGGGAGCTGTTTTTT. As protein: CSAGENTGELFF.

This clone was found a few times. The V call is TRBV5-6, the J call TRBJ2-1; 14 bases are a match to TRBD2. The germline CDR1 and CDR2 sequences are SGHDT and YYEEEE. The CDR3 runs 15 residues. The J segment lost 12 bases and the V segment lost 0 bases, leaving 5 bases of the junction unmatched. The DNA of the CDR3 is TGTGCCAGCAGCTTGGGACTAGCGGGAGGGGTATTGCAGTTCTTC. This gives the protein CASSLGLAGGVLQFF.

CDR3 coding DNA: TGTGCCAGCAGGGGGGGACTTCTAGGGGAGTACTTC. Protein sequence: CASRGGLLGEYF. The chain carries TRBV28 and TRBJ2-7; D possibly corresponds to TRBD2 (6 bases). V gave up 6 bases and J gave up 11 bases, with 17 bases separating them. Germline-derived CDR1 and CDR2 are MDHEN and SYDVKM. The length of the CDR3 is 12 residues.

Concerning this clone itself: Other DNA sequences in the same sample also yield this CDR3. The chain employs TRBV2 and TRBJ1-5; TRBD1 agrees at 8 bases. Germline V CDR1 and CDR2: SNHLY, FYNNEI. J was trimmed by 7 bases and V by 6 bases; bases with no gene match: 8. The CDR3 consists of 14 residues. The CDR3 bases are TGTGCCAGCAGACCGCAGGGGGCCGGGCAGCCCCAGCATTTT. Translating gives CASRPQGAGQPQHF.

CDR3 coding DNA: TGTGCCAGTAGTATCTCCAGGGCAGAGTCCCAGGGAGGGGAGCTGTTTTTT. Translating gives CASSISRAESQGGELFF. V is TRBV19 and J is TRBJ2-2, with D perhaps matching TRBD1 (5 bases). The CDR3 contains 17 residues. V was clipped by 3 bases and J by 8 bases, with 22 bases between them. CDR1 and CDR2 (germline): LNHDA, SQIVND (reference sequence).

This chain connects TRBV4-1 to TRBJ2-7; a weak D match, TRBD1 (6 bases). The V gene lost 4 bases and the J gene lost 3 bases, with 19 bases spanning the gap. This CDR3 is 16 amino acids long. The V gene's germline CDR1 is MGHRA and CDR2 YSYEKL. The CDR3 DNA sequence: TGCGCCAGCAGCCGAGATACCGGGACACCAGTCTACGAGCAGTACTTC. Protein sequence: CASSRDTGTPVYEQYF.

This rearrangement joins TRBV30 to TRBJ2-3; D ambiguous. The CDR3 sequence is 15 residues long. The germline V gene has CDR1 GTSNPN and CDR2 SVGIG (reference sequence). V dropped 2 bases and J dropped 2 bases, with 14 bases sitting between them. CDR3 in amino acids: CAWSQFSSDTDTQYF. In DNA form, the CDR3 reads TGTGCCTGGAGTCAGTTTTCTAGTGACACAGATACGCAGTATTTT.

The CDR3 DNA sequence: TGTGCCAGCAGTTTTACGTGGTTGGACAGGAGCTCTGGAAACACCATATATTTT. Protein sequence: CASSFTWLDRSSGNTIYF. The genes are TRBV28 and TRBJ1-3, with TRBD1 matching 7 bases. The germline V gene encodes CDR1 MDHEN and CDR2 SYDVKM. V was pared by 3 bases and J by 0 bases, with 11 bases of the junction left unmatched. This CDR3 contains 18 residues.

This rearrangement joins TRBV28 to TRBJ1-5, with D perhaps TRBD1 (5 bases). The germline gives CDR1 MDHEN, CDR2 SYDVKM. The V end lost 10 bases, the J end lost 3 bases, and 16 bases lay between the germline ends. The CDR3 is 14 residues long. The CDR3 DNA sequence: TGTGCCACCTACCCAGGACACCTCAATCAGCCCCAGCATTTT. Its translation: CATYPGHLNQPQHF.

V is TRBV28 and J is TRBJ2-5, with D possibly being TRBD1 (5 bases). The DNA end lines up better with TRBJ2-7; the J call may be wrong. CDR3 length equals 15 residues. CDR1 MDHEN and CDR2 SYDVKM come from the germline V gene. The CDR3 nucleotides are TGTGCCAGCACCCCCTTTAGACAGAACTCCTACGAGCAGTACTTC. Translated: CASTPFRQNSYEQYF.